These 9 T cell receptor beta chains originate from one sample sequenced in a study of blood T cell repertoires in COVID-19. Generated by immunoSEQ multiplex PCR, the TCRdb table keeps only in-frame clones and is missing some. The data contain 280,000 or so clones, approximately 83% of them seen just once; the ten biggest clones take up about 14%. The source material was peripheral blood. The receptors derive from a human donor in a cohort sampled during active COVID-19.

The V gene is TRBV7-9, the J gene TRBJ1-4, with D possibly matching TRBD1 (5 bases). CDR1 SEHNR and CDR2 FQNEAQ come from the germline V gene (reference sequence). Trimming shortened V by 5 bases and J by 0 bases, and 10 bases separated the two germline ends. The CDR3 contains 15 residues. The CDR3 sequence is CASSVRQTTNEKLFF. The CDR3 region has the DNA TGTGCCAGCAGCGTCAGACAGACAACTAATGAAAAACTGTTTTTT.

The chain has TRBV11-3 and TRBJ2-3; TRBD2 matches at 7 bases. This CDR3 has 12 residues. V was pared by 8 bases and J by 6 bases, with 5 bases of the junction left unmatched. Germline-derived CDR1 and CDR2 are SGHNT and YENEEA. CDR3 nucleotide sequence: TGTGCCAGCGGGAAAGCGGGGGATACGCAGTATTTT. Translated, it gives CASGKAGDTQYF.

The chain couples TRBV7-9 to TRBJ2-7; D perhaps matches TRBD2 (6 bases). V was trimmed by 0 bases and J by 2 bases, leaving 8 bases between them. Germline CDR1 is SEHNR and CDR2 is FQNEAQ (reference sequence). The CDR3 length is 14 residues. The CDR3 loop reads CASSLAEGPYEQYF. The CDR3 DNA follows: TGTGCCAGCAGCTTAGCGGAGGGGCCCTACGAGCAGTACTTC. Using reference TRBV7-9 and TRBJ2-7 for the parts outside the CDR3, the full variable domain is DTGVSQNPRHKITKRGQNVTFRCDPISEHNRLYWYRQTLGQGPEFLTYFQNEAQLEKSRLLSDRFSAERPKGSFSTLEIQRTEQGDSAMYLCASSLAEGPYEQYFGPGTRLTVT.

This clone was seen more than once but under ten times. The chain couples TRBV20-1 to TRBJ1-6, with a tentative D call TRBD1 (6 bases). Germline CDR1 reads DFQATT; CDR2 reads SNEGSKA (reference sequence). This CDR3 region has 14 residues. Trimming stripped 3 bases from V and 7 bases from J, with 13 bases between. The CDR3 coding sequence is TGCAGTGCTAGTATGGACAGCTCGAATTCACCCCTCCACTTT. Protein: CSASMDSSNSPLHF.

The chain has TRBV18 and TRBJ1-2, with D unclear. The CDR3 runs to 13 residues. V lost 3 bases to trimming and J lost 7 bases, with 12 bases between them. CDR1 is KGHSH, CDR2 LQKENI, per germline. Written as DNA, the CDR3 is TGTGCCAGCTCACCCCCTCCGGGTGTTGGCTACACCTTC. Protein product: CASSPPPGVGYTF.

V is TRBV19 and J is TRBJ1-5, with 8 bases that match TRBD1. CDR3 size: 16 residues. CDR1 LNHDA and CDR2 SQIVND come from the germline V gene (reference sequence). The junction had 10 bases not matched to a gene; V was cut back by 4 bases and J by 5 bases. DNA for the CDR3: TGTGCCAGTAGTAGAGTCCGGGACAGGACCGATCAGCCCCAGCATTTT. It codes for CASSRVRDRTDQPQHF.

Only a few counts were recorded for this clone. The gene calls are TRBV4-1 and TRBJ1-4; D is unresolved. Germline V CDR1 and CDR2: MGHRA, YSYEKL. The CDR3 runs to 15 residues. V dropped 1 base and J dropped 4 bases, with 10 bases sitting between them. The CDR3 spells CASSQVSGVNEKLFF. The DNA of the CDR3 is TGCGCCAGCAGCCAAGTATCGGGTGTTAATGAAAAACTGTTTTTT.

This clone was counted between two and nine times. In DNA form, the CDR3 reads TGTGCCAGCACCCTTACAGCGGGAGGGCCCAATGAGCAGTTCTTC. Translated, it gives CASTLTAGGPNEQFF. The V gene is TRBV28, the J gene TRBJ2-1, with 10 bases lining up with TRBD2. Germline CDR1 is MDHEN and CDR2 is SYDVKM. The junction had 9 bases not matched to a gene; V was cut back by 7 bases and J by 6 bases. The CDR3 length is 15 residues.

This chain joins TRBV9 and TRBJ1-1; 8 bases are shared with TRBD1. The germline gives CDR1 SGDLS, CDR2 YYNGEE. The CDR3 has 12 residues. Trimming cost V 8 bases and J 1 base; bases outside gene matches: 1. CDR3 amino acids: CARGQENTEAFF. The CDR3 DNA is TGTGCCAGGGGACAGGAGAACACTGAAGCTTTCTTT. Full variable domain (outside the CDR3, taken from reference TRBV9 and TRBJ1-1): DSGVTQTPKHLITATGQRVTLRCSPRSGDLSVYWYQQSLDQGLQFLIQYYNGEERAKGNILERFSAQQFPDLHSELNLSSLELGDSALYFCARGQENTEAFFGQGTRLTVV.